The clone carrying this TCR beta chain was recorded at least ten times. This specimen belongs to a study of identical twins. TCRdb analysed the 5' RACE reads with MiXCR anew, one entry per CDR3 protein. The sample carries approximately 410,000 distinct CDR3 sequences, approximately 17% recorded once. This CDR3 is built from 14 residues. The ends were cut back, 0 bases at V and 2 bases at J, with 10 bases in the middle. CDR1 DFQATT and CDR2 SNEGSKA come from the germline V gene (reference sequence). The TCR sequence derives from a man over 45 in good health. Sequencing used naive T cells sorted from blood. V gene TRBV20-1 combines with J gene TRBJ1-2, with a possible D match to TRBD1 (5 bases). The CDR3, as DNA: TGCAGTGCTAGAGATCTGGGGGTGAACTATGGCTACACCTTC. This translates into CSARDLGVNYGYTF.